This T cell receptor (beta chain) was identified during a study of glioma-infiltrating T cells. Per the germline V gene, CDR1 is SNHLY and CDR2 is FYNNEI. The length of the CDR3 is 14 residues. V was cut by 7 bases and J by 5 bases, with 15 bases left in between. This clonotype was detected a few times. This may be a read error: a much more frequent sequence differs by one nucleotide. Using RNA template, CDR3s of TCR alpha and beta were amplified with iRepertoire arm-PCR. Tissue mRNA or PBMC total RNA, about 85-400 ng, went into one-step reverse transcription and amplification. TCRdb analysed the multiplex PCR reads with MiXCR anew, one entry per CDR3 protein. The sample consists of about 180,000 distinct CDR3 sequences, more than 35% of them appearing once.

This sequence was found in a human donor with low-grade glioma or glioblastoma, undergoing nonglioma brain surgery, or in good health (not recorded which). The rearrangement links TRBV2 to TRBJ2-1; D unclear. The source material was glioma tissue, nonneoplastic brain tissue, or PBMCs (not recorded which). In DNA form, the CDR3 reads TGTGCCAGCACGATTCGAGTGGTCAACAATGAGCAGTTCTTC. Amino acids: CASTIRVVNNEQFF.